The clone carrying this T cell receptor (beta chain) appeared a few times. The antigen remains undetermined. The sample is drawn from a study of regulatory T cells in long-lasting Graves disease. V trimming: 4 bases; J trimming: 5 bases; junction bases outside the gene matches: 23. The CDR3 is 20 residues long. The germline V gene encodes CDR1 SGHNT and CDR2 YYREEE (reference sequence). Study-wide results and limits: A limited number of samples was an acknowledged limitation. Thyroid tissue went unexamined; only peripheral blood was analyzed. Segments TRBV28, TRBJ1-2 and TRBJ2-5 showed preferential usage in persistent disease.

Described time point: persistent/refractory GD, antithyroid drugs over 5 years with positive TRAb. Extracted PBMC RNA gave rise to the TCR library. Building the TCR beta libraries relied on iRepertoire HTBI primers, and CDR3 regions underwent Arm-PCR. Each CDR3 protein gets one entry after TCRdb re-called the multiplex PCR reads with MiXCR. The sample carries 310,000 or so distinct CDR3 sequences, around a fifth recorded once. V usage is TRBV5-4 and J usage is TRBJ2-5; 10 bases are a match to TRBD1. The starting material was peripheral blood mononuclear cells (PBMCs), obtained when the disease was refractory, from a patient treated with antithyroid drugs. The TCR comes from a female donor with Graves disease. The CDR3 protein is CASSADRGRVPAGVGETQYF. In DNA form, the CDR3 reads TGTGCCAGCAGCGCAGACAGGGGGCGCGTCCCAGCGGGAGTAGGGGAGACCCAGTACTTC.